The 10 T cell receptor beta chains presented below share a single source sample, sequenced in a study of blood T cell repertoires in COVID-19. The protocol was immunoSEQ multiplex PCR, while the TCRdb copy is restricted to in-frame clones and leaves out a portion. This table has roughly 350,000 clones, around 84% appearing once. The sequencing input was peripheral blood. These receptors all stem from a woman aged 18-30 years with acute or convalescent COVID-19.

This chain joins TRBV7-3 and TRBJ1-1; D is perhaps TRBD1 (6 bases). Germline loops: CDR1 SGHTA, CDR2 FQGTGA. Trimming shortened V by 5 bases and J by 3 bases, and 25 bases separated the two germline ends. This CDR3 comprises 18 residues. The CDR3 sequence: CASSRTSRGGPRDTEAFF. DNA for the CDR3: TGTGCCAGCAGCCGGACCTCTCGGGGGGGCCCGAGGGACACTGAAGCTTTCTTT. The whole variable domain, filled in from reference TRBV7-3 and TRBJ1-1, reads GAGVSQTPSNKVTEKGKYVELRCDPISGHTALYWYRQSLGQGPEFLIYFQGTGAADDSGLPNDRFFAVRPEGSVSTLKIQRTERGDSAVYLCASSRTSRGGPRDTEAFFGQGTRLTVV.

J is TRBJ1-2 and V is TRBV4-2, with a tentative D call TRBD1 (6 bases). Per the germline V gene, CDR1 is LGHNA and CDR2 is YNFKEQ. This CDR3 comprises 15 residues. The V and J ends lost 2 bases and 8 bases respectively, with 18 bases between them. The CDR3 protein is CASSQSGEGLGGYTF. The DNA of the CDR3 is TGTGCCAGCAGCCAATCAGGGGAAGGGTTGGGCGGCTACACCTTC.

The chain links TRBV5-1 to TRBJ1-2; TRBD1 aligns across 9 bases. Germline-derived CDR1 and CDR2 are SGHRS and YFSETQ. The CDR3 has 15 residues. V lost 5 bases, J lost 6 bases, and 11 bases stayed unmatched. The CDR3 here is CASRLGSGQGDGYTF. The DNA for the CDR3 is TGCGCCAGCAGGCTCGGCTCGGGACAGGGTGATGGCTACACCTTC.

Worth noting for this clone: At one of its ends the junction is not consistent with the germline gene, which may arise from a read error. The chain is built from TRBV3-1 (or the pseudogene TRBV3-2) and TRBJ2-1; TRBD2 matches at 7 bases. The germline V gene encodes CDR1 LGHDT and CDR2 YNNKEL (reference sequence). The CDR3 is 11 amino acids. The chain's CDR3 is CGVDGGNEQFF. For the CDR3, the DNA is TGCGGGGTGGACGGGGGGAATGAGCAGTTCTTC.

The table lists this clone with a few counts. The chain uses TRBV5-6 and TRBJ1-3; TRBD1 agrees at 7 bases. Germline trimming cut 4 bases from V and 0 bases from J; bases unmatched to any gene: 7. Looked up from germline, CDR1 is SGHDT and CDR2 is YYEEEE. The length of the CDR3 is 16 residues. CDR3 bases: TGTGCCAGCAGCGGCCCGGACAGGAGCTCTGGAAACACCATATATTTT. This codes for CASSGPDRSSGNTIYF.

This rearrangement joins TRBV27 to TRBJ1-1; tentatively, D is TRBD1 (5 bases). V lost 4 bases, J lost 5 bases, and 14 bases lay in between. The V gene's germline CDR1 is MNHEY and CDR2 SMNVEV (reference sequence). The CDR3 totals 14 residues. CDR3 bases: TGTGCCAGCAGTTCCCCCCCAGGGAGGACTGAAGCTTTCTTT. Its protein product is CASSSPPGRTEAFF.

The chain joins TRBV28 to TRBJ1-6; D uncertain. Germline CDR1 is MDHEN and CDR2 is SYDVKM. V gave up 8 bases and J gave up 0 bases, with 11 bases separating them. The CDR3 sequence is 15 residues long. CDR3 sequence: CASCPSSSYNSPLHF. CDR3 nucleotides: TGTGCCAGCTGTCCATCCAGCTCCTATAATTCACCCCTCCACTTT.

This rearrangement joins TRBV2 to TRBJ1-2; TRBD1 matches at 10 bases. This CDR3 spans 15 amino acids. CDR1 is SNHLY and CDR2 is FYNNEI in the germline V gene. V lost 6 bases and J lost 8; bases outside the gene matches: 12. CDR3 protein: CASSLGGGQGFGYTF. DNA for the CDR3: TGTGCCAGCAGCCTAGGAGGGGGACAGGGGTTCGGCTACACCTTC.

The chain carries TRBV19 and TRBJ2-5, with D maybe TRBD2 (6 bases). The germline V gene encodes CDR1 LNHDA and CDR2 SQIVND (reference sequence). There are 14 residues in the CDR3. V was trimmed by 1 base and J by 9 bases, leaving 15 bases between them. The CDR3 DNA follows: TGTGCCAGTAGTATAGGGGACTCCCCTGAGGCCCAGTACTTC. It yields the protein CASSIGDSPEAQYF. The full variable domain, in which reference TRBV19 and TRBJ2-5 provide the parts outside the CDR3, is DGGITQSPKYLFRKEGQNVTLSCEQNLNHDAMYWYRQDPGQGLRLIYYSQIVNDFQKGDIAEGYSVSREKKESFPLTVTSAQKNPTAFYLCASSIGDSPEAQYFGPGTRLLVL.

The chain's CDR3 is CASSRGAGGPMNTEAFF. In DNA form, the CDR3 reads TGCGCCAGCAGCCGGGGGGCCGGGGGGCCAATGAACACTGAAGCTTTCTTT. The chain joins TRBV4-1 to TRBJ1-1, with D possibly being TRBD1 (6 bases). Germline CDR1 is MGHRA and CDR2 is YSYEKL. Trimming shortened V by 4 bases and J by 0 bases, and 18 bases separated the two germline ends. The CDR3 totals 17 residues.